A single sample gave rise to the 15 T cell receptor beta chains below, sequenced in a study of beta chain features in type 1 diabetes. Expressed TCRB transcripts got sequenced, as all isolated RNA was reverse transcribed. The assay was immunoSEQ multiplex PCR, and TCRdb's table has in-frame clones only and misses some. The sample has under 250,000 clones; around 14% are singletons. Findings of the study overall: A moderate, significant TCRB CDR3 shortening appeared in type 1 diabetes across four CD4+ subsets.

Their antigens are not known. Sequenced input: naive CD4+ T cells from blood. Receptor source: a man aged 25 to 40 with type 1 diabetes.

About this clone: This same CDR3 is encoded by further DNA sequences in the sample. This chain connects TRBV29-1 to TRBJ2-5; 12 nucleotides agree with TRBD2. CDR3 length: 15 residues. After removal of 6 bases from V and 2 bases from J, the junction contained 7 bases not matched to a gene. Germline V gives CDR1 SQVTM, CDR2 ANQGSEA. CDR3: CSVVGTSGPQETQYF. The CDR3 DNA sequence: TGCAGCGTGGTGGGGACTAGCGGGCCACAAGAGACCCAGTACTTC.

This chain links TRBV30 with TRBJ1-2; 7 bases line up with TRBD1. V lost 1 base to trimming and J lost 8 bases; unmatched junction nucleotides: 7. The CDR3 length is 13 residues. Germline V gene sequence: CDR1 GTSNPN, CDR2 SVGIG (reference sequence). The CDR3 DNA reads as TGTGCCTGGAGTGAAGTGACAGGGAGCGGCTACACCTTC. It yields the protein CAWSEVTGSGYTF. The whole variable domain, filled in from reference TRBV30 and TRBJ1-2, reads SQTIHQWPATLVQPVGSPLSLECTVEGTSNPNLYWYRQAAGRGLQLLFYSVGIGQISSEVPQNLSASRPQDRQFILSSKKLLLSDSGFYLCAWSEVTGSGYTFGSGTRLTVV.

This clone was observed a few times. The genes are TRBV9 and TRBJ1-4; D ambiguous. Trimming removed 4 bases at V and 6 bases at J, with 16 bases between. From germline, CDR1 is SGDLS and CDR2 YYNGEE. The CDR3 length is 15 residues. CDR3 amino acids: CASSPAGRRDEKLFF. The CDR3 DNA is TGTGCCAGCAGCCCCGCTGGCAGGCGGGATGAAAAACTGTTTTTT.

The chain uses TRBV7-2 and TRBJ2-7; weak D call: TRBD2 (6 bases). The length of the CDR3 is 16 residues. V was clipped by 6 bases and J by 4 bases, with 22 bases between them. The germline CDR1 and CDR2 sequences are SGHTA and FQGNSA. CDR3 DNA: TGTGCCAGCAGTAAAAACATTGGGGACTTGCTTTACGAGCAGTACTTC. Translated: CASSKNIGDLLYEQYF.

This clone was seen a few times. The chain joins TRBV4-1 to TRBJ2-1; TRBD1 aligns across 10 bases. J lost 8 bases, V lost 4 bases, and 17 bases had no gene match. The CDR3 totals 18 residues. The V gene's germline CDR1 is MGHRA and CDR2 YSYEKL. The CDR3 DNA follows: TGCGCCAGCAGCCCTAGAATTTACCCGGGACAGGGGAGCGATGAGCAGTTCTTC. This codes for CASSPRIYPGQGSDEQFF.

A few counts support this clone. V gene TRBV15 combines with J gene TRBJ1-2; 7 bases are a match to TRBD1. Germline V gene lookup returns CDR1 LNHNV and CDR2 YYDKDF (reference sequence). There are 14 residues in the CDR3. J was trimmed by 2 bases and V by 4 bases; bases with no gene match: 4. CDR3 DNA: TGTGCCACCAGCAAACCGGACAGGAACTATGGCTACACCTTC. Translating it yields CATSKPDRNYGYTF.

The V call is TRBV6-1, the J call TRBJ1-1, with no clear D. Trimming left V 3 bases short and J 0 bases short, with 5 bases between. The CDR3 covers 13 residues. Germline assignment: CDR1 MNHNS and CDR2 SASEGT. The CDR3 reads CASSDSLNTEAFF. CDR3 DNA sequence: TGTGCCAGCAGTGATTCTCTGAACACTGAAGCTTTCTTT.

This chain uses TRBV20-1 with TRBJ2-7, with D possibly being TRBD1 (6 bases). Germline V CDR1 and CDR2: DFQATT, SNEGSKA (reference sequence). The CDR3 spans 11 residues. V gave up 5 bases and J gave up 7 bases, with 12 bases separating them. CDR3 amino acids: CSAGRDTEQYF. The CDR3 DNA reads TGCAGTGCTGGCCGGGACACTGAGCAGTACTTC.

A few counts support this clone. V usage is TRBV7-2 and J usage is TRBJ1-1, with D perhaps matching TRBD1 (6 bases). Germline CDR1 is SGHTA and CDR2 is FQGNSA. CDR3 size: 15 residues. The ends were cut back, 4 bases at V and 3 bases at J, with 15 bases in the middle. The CDR3: CASSSPPAGDTEAFF. CDR3 in DNA: TGTGCCAGCAGCTCCCCCCCAGCAGGGGACACTGAAGCTTTCTTT. Full variable domain (missing parts from reference TRBV7-2 and TRBJ1-1): GAGVSQSPSNKVTEKGKDVELRCDPISGHTALYWYRQSLGQGLEFLIYFQGNSAPDKSGLPSDRFSAERTGGSVSTLTIQRTQQEDSAVYLCASSSPPAGDTEAFFGQGTRLTVV.

This chain links TRBV10-1 with TRBJ2-5; tentatively, D is TRBD2 (7 bases). Between the trimmed V and J ends, which lost 8 bases and 2 bases, there was a span of 15 bases. Looked up from germline, CDR1 is WNHNN and CDR2 is SYGVQD (reference sequence). The CDR3 runs 14 residues. CDR3 in amino acids: CASAPAGAQETQYF. Written as DNA, the CDR3 is TGCGCCAGCGCTCCCGCGGGGGCTCAAGAGACCCAGTACTTC.

On this clone: Within the sample, other DNA sequences also encode this same CDR3. The gene calls are TRBV7-9 and TRBJ2-3, with 7 nucleotides matching TRBD2. Germline-derived CDR1 and CDR2 are SEHNR and FQNEAQ (reference sequence). This CDR3 has 14 residues. V lost 5 bases and J lost 1; bases outside the gene matches: 3. This chain's CDR3 is CASSPSGGTDTQYF. DNA of the CDR3: TGTGCCAGCAGCCCGAGCGGGGGCACAGATACGCAGTATTTT.

This clone was detected only a few times. The chain employs TRBV10-3 and TRBJ2-7, with 10 bases aligning to TRBD1. Trimming at V came to 4 bases and at J to 5 bases, leaving 2 bases not matched to a gene. CDR3 length: 13 amino acids. Per the germline V gene, CDR1 is ENHRY and CDR2 is SYGVKD. The DNA for the CDR3 is TGTGCCATCAGTGGGGACAGGGGCAACGAGCAGTACTTC. Protein product: CAISGDRGNEQYF.

This clone has just a few counts. CDR3 region: CSVVDSPSSYEQYF. As DNA, the CDR3 is TGCAGCGTTGTGGACAGCCCTAGCTCCTACGAGCAGTACTTC. The chain carries TRBV29-1 and TRBJ2-7; the D gene is possibly TRBD1 (6 bases). Germline assignment: CDR1 SQVTM and CDR2 ANQGSEA. CDR3 size: 14 residues. V was cut by 4 bases and J by 0 bases, with 13 bases left in between.

CDR3 nucleotides: TGTGCCAGCTCACCCGACATTCATGGGGCGACCCAGTACTTC. Protein: CASSPDIHGATQYF. The rearrangement uses TRBV18 and TRBJ2-5; weak D call: TRBD1 (5 bases). Trimming took off 3 bases at V and 7 bases at J, with 15 bases between the two ends. The CDR3 runs to 14 residues. Germline loops: CDR1 KGHSH, CDR2 LQKENI. Filled out from reference TRBV18 and TRBJ2-5, the complete variable domain reads NAGVMQNPRHLVRRRGQEARLRCSPMKGHSHVYWYRQLPEEGLKFMVYLQKENIIDESGMPKERFSAEFPKEGPSILRIQQVVRGDSAAYFCASSPDIHGATQYFGPGTRLLVL.

This rearrangement joins TRBV30 to TRBJ1-5, with D hard to call. The CDR3 is 13 amino acids. Germline lookup yields CDR1 GTSNPN and CDR2 SVGIG (reference sequence). Trimming pared 0 bases from V and 7 bases from J, leaving 10 bases between. The CDR3 DNA reads TGTGCCTGGAGTGTTGAGGGCCCCCAGCCCCAGCATTTT. It specifies CAWSVEGPQPQHF.